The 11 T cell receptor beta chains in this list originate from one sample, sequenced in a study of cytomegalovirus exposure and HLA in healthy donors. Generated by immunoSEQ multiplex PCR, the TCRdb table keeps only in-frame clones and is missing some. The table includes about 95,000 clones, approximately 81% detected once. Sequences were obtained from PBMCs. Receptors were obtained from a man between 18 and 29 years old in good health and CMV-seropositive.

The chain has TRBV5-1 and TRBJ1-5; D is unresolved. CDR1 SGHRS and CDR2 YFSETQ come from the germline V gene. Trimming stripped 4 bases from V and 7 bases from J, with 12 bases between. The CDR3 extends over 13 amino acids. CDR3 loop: CASSENSEQPQHF. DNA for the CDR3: TGCGCCAGCAGCGAAAATAGTGAGCAGCCCCAGCATTTT.

In DNA, the CDR3 is TGTGCCACCAGCAGAGATTCGCGGGAGCTCGGGGAGCTGTTTTTT. It codes for CATSRDSRELGELFF. This sequence joins TRBV15 and TRBJ2-2; 7 positions agree with TRBD2. This CDR3 has 15 residues. CDR1 and CDR2 (germline): LNHNV, YYDKDF (reference sequence). V lost 0 bases and J lost 7; bases outside the gene matches: 5.

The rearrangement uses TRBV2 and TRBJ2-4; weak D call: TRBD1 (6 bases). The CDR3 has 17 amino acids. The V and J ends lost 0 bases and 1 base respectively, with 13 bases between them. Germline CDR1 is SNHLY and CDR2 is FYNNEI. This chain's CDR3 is CASSEAQGRTAKNIQYF. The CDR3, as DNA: TGTGCCAGCAGTGAAGCGCAGGGGCGGACCGCCAAAAACATTCAGTACTTC.

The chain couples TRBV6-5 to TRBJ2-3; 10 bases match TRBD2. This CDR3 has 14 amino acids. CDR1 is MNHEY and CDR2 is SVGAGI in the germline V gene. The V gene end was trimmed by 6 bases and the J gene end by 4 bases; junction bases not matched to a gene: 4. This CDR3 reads CASRLAGLADTQYF. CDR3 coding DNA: TGTGCCAGCAGACTAGCGGGATTAGCAGATACGCAGTATTTT.

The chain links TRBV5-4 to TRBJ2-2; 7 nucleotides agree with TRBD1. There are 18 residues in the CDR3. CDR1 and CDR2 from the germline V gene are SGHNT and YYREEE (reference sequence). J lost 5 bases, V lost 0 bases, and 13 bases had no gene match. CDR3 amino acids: CASSLGPLQGEGTGELFF. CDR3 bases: TGTGCCAGCAGCTTGGGTCCCCTCCAGGGGGAAGGGACCGGGGAGCTGTTTTTT.

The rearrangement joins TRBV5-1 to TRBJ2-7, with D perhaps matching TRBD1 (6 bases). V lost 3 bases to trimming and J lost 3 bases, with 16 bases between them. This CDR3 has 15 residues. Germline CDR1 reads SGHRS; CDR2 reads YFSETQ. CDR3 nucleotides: TGCGCCAGCAGCTCGGGGCCAGGGGAAGGCTACGAGCAGTACGTC. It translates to CASSSGPGEGYEQYV.

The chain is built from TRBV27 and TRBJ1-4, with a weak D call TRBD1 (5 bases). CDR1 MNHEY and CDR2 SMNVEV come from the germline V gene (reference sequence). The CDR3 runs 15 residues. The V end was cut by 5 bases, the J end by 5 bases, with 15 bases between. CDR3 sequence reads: CASSPLGGGNEKLFF. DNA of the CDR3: TGTGCCAGCAGTCCCTTGGGGGGTGGGAATGAAAAACTGTTTTTT.

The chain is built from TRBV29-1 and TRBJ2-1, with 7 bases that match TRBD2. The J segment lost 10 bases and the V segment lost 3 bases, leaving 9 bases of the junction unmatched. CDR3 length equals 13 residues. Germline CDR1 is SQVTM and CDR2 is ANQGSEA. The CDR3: CSVEMGGVGEQFF. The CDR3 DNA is TGCAGCGTTGAGATGGGGGGGGTGGGGGAGCAGTTCTTC.

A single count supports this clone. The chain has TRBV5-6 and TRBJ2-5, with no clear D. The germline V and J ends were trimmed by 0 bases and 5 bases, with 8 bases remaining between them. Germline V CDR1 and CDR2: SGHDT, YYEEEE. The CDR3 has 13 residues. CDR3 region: CASSLGSSETQYF. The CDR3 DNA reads TGTGCCAGCAGCTTGGGGAGTAGCGAGACCCAGTACTTC.

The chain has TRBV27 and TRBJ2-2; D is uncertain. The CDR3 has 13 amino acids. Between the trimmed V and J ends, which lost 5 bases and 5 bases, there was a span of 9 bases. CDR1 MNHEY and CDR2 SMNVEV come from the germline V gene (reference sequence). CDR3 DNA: TGTGCCAGCAGTCCAAGGAGTACCGGGGAGCTGTTTTTT. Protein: CASSPRSTGELFF.

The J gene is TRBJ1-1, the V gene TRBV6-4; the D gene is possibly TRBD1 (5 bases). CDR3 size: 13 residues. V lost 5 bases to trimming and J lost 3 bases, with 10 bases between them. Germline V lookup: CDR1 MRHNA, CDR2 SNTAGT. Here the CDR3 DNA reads TGTGCCAGCAGTCAGGGTACGCACACTGAAGCTTTCTTT. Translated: CASSQGTHTEAFF.